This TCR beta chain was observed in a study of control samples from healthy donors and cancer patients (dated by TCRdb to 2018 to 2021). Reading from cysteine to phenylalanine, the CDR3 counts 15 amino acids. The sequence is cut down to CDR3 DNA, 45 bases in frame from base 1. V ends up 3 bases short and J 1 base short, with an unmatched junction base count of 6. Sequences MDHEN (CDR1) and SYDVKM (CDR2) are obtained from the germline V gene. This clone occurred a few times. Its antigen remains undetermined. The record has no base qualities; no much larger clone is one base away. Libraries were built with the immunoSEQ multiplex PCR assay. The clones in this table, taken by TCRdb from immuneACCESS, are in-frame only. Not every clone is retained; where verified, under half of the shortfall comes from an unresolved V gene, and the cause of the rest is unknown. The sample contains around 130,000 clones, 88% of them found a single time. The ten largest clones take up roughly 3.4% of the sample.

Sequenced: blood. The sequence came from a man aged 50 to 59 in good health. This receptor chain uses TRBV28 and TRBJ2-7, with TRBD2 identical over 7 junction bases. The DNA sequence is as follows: TGTGCCAGCAGTTTTCATCCAGCGGGGTCCTACGAGCAGTACTTC. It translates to CASSFHPAGSYEQYF.